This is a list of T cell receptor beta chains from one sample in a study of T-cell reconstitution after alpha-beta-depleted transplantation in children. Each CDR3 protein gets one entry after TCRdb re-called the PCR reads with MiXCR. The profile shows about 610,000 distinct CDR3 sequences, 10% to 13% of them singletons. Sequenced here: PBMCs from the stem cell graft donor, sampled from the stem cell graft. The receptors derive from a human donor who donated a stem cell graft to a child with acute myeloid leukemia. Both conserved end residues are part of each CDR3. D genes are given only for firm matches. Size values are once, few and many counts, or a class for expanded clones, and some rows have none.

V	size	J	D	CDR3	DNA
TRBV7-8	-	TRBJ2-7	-	CASSYRVLGYEQYF	TGTGCCAGCAGCTACCGGGTCCTGGGCTACGAGCAGTACTTC
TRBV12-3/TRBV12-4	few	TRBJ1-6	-	CASSAYRDSPLHF	TGTGCCAGCAGTGCGTACAGGGATTCACCCCTCCACTTT
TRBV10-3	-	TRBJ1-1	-	CAISTGTTEAFF	TGTGCCATCAGCACAGGGACTACTGAAGCTTTCTTT
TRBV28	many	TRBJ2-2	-	CASISLDMNTGELFF	TGTGCCAGCATCTCCCTTGACATGAACACCGGGGAGCTGTTTTTT
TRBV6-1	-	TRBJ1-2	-	CASSPSGTHYGYTF	TGTGCCAGCAGTCCATCCGGGACTCACTATGGCTACACCTTC
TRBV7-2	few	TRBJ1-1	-	CASSAQTANEAFF	TGTGCCAGCAGCGCCCAGACAGCTAATGAAGCTTTCTTT
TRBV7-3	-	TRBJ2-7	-	CASSLSRLGEQYF	TGTGCCAGCAGCTTAAGTCGTCTCGGGGAGCAGTACTTC
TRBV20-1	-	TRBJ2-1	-	CSAPGQLGQFF	TGCAGTGCGCCCGGACAGTTAGGGCAGTTCTTC
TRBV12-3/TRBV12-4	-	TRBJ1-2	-	CASQAQAPPTF	TGTGCCAGCCAAGCTCAGGCGCCCCCCACCTTC
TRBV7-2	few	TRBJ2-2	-	CASNLLQTGELFF	TGTGCCAGCAACCTACTACAAACCGGGGAGCTGTTTTTT
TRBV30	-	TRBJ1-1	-	CAWRGTNEAFF	TGTGCCTGGAGGGGAACCAATGAAGCTTTCTTT
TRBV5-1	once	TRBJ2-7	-	CASAPGVGPYEQYF	TGCGCCAGCGCACCGGGAGTGGGACCCTACGAGCAGTACTTC
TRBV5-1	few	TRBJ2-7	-	CASSLSPTSYEQYF	TGCGCCAGCAGCTTGTCGCCGACCTCCTACGAGCAGTACTTC
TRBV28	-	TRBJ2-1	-	CASSFPADLYNEQFF	TGTGCCAGCAGTTTCCCAGCGGACCTTTACAATGAGCAGTTCTTC
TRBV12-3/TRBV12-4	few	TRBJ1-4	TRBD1	CASSYLISGQTNEKLFF	TGTGCCAGCAGTTACCTCATTTCGGGACAGACAAATGAAAAACTGTTTTTT
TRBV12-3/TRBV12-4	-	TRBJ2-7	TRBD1	CASSLLRDRGHEQYF	TGTGCCAGCAGTTTACTCCGGGACAGGGGACACGAGCAGTACTTC
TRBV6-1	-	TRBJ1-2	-	CATAEPGYGYTF	TGTGCCACCGCGGAGCCTGGGTATGGCTACACCTTC
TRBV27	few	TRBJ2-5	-	CANPSGAETQYF	TGTGCCAACCCATCAGGGGCAGAGACCCAGTACTTC
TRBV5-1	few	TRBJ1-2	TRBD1	CASSSRDRGIYGYTF	TGCGCCAGCAGCTCTCGGGACAGGGGAATTTATGGCTACACCTTC
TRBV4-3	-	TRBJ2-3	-	CASSQGHRTTDTQYF	TGCGCCAGCAGCCAAGGTCACCGGACTACAGATACGCAGTATTTT
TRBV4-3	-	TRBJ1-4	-	CASSQDKGQGNEKLFF	TGCGCCAGCAGCCAAGATAAGGGGCAGGGTAATGAAAAACTGTTTTTT
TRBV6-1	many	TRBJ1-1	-	CASSTQGVGTEAFF	TGTGCCAGCAGTACGCAGGGTGTCGGGACTGAAGCTTTCTTT
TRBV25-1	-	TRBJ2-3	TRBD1	CASSARQGVEDTQYF	TGTGCCAGCAGTGCTAGACAGGGGGTGGAAGATACGCAGTATTTT
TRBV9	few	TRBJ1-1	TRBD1	CASSVAPTGVTEAFF	TGTGCCAGCAGCGTAGCACCGACAGGGGTAACTGAAGCTTTCTTT
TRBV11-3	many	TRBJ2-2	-	CASSSYHGELFF	TGTGCCAGCAGCTCCTATCACGGGGAGCTGTTTTTT
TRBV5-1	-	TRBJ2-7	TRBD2	CASSLTSGTPKDYEQYF	TGCGCCAGCAGCTTGACTAGCGGGACACCTAAGGACTACGAGCAGTACTTC
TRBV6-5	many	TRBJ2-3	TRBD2	CASSRGGLATDTQYF	TGTGCCAGCAGTCGAGGGGGACTAGCCACAGATACGCAGTATTTT
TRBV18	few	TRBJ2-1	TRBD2	CASSPPGLAGANEQFF	TGTGCCAGCTCACCACCGGGACTAGCGGGAGCCAATGAGCAGTTCTTC
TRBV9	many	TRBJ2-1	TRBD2	CASTPRLAGGNEQFF	TGTGCCAGCACCCCCCGGCTAGCGGGAGGGAATGAGCAGTTCTTC
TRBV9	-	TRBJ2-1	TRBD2	CASSATAGAGGTYNEQFF	TGTGCCAGCAGCGCGACGGCCGGAGCGGGAGGGACATACAATGAGCAGTTCTTC
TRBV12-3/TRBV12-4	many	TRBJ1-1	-	CASSLGTPLGTEAFF	TGTGCCAGCAGTTTAGGGACCCCTTTAGGAACTGAAGCTTTCTTT